This T cell receptor beta chain was identified during a study of T cell changes during pregnancy in multiple sclerosis. The CDR3 contains 14 residues. Trimming shortened V by 3 bases and J by 4 bases, and 11 bases separated the two germline ends. The germline CDR1 and CDR2 sequences are SNHLY and FYNNEI. The repertoire was sequenced with immunoSEQ multiplex PCR; TCRdb's copy has only in-frame clones and lacks some. Of 40,000 to 45,000 clones in the sample, more than 85% are singletons; the top ten hold just under 0.5%. The rearrangement joins TRBV2 to TRBJ2-3; weak D call: TRBD1 (5 bases). The receptor was isolated from a female donor in good health, enrolled as a control in a pregnancy study. The specimen comprised CD4+ T cells from peripheral blood mononuclear cells, sampled in the second trimester of pregnancy. CDR3 DNA: TGTGCCAGCAGTGATAGGGGCCCCCCAGATACGCAGTATTTT. This sequence encodes CASSDRGPPDTQYF.